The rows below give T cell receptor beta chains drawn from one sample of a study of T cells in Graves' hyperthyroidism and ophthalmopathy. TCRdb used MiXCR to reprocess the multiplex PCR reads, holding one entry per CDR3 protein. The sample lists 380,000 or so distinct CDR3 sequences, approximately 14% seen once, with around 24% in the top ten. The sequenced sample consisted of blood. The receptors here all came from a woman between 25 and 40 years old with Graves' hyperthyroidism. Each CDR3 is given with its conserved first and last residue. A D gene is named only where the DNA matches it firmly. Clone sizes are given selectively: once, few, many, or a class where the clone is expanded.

cdr3_nt: TGTGCCAGCAGTTACCGACAGGGGACCCAAGAGACCCAGTACTTC
cdr3_aa: CASSYRQGTQETQYF
j_call: TRBJ2-5
d_call: TRBD1
v_call: TRBV12-3/TRBV12-4
clone_size: many

cdr3_nt: TGTGCCAGCAGTGCTAGGACGGACTTGGACTACACCTTC
cdr3_aa: CASSARTDLDYTF
j_call: TRBJ1-2
d_call: .
v_call: TRBV6-1
clone_size: many

cdr3_nt: TGTGCCAGCAGTCATAGCGGCCCCCTGTATGAGCAGTTCTTC
cdr3_aa: CASSHSGPLYEQFF
j_call: TRBJ2-1
d_call: .
v_call: TRBV12-3/TRBV12-4
clone_size: many

cdr3_nt: TGTGCCAGCAGCAGAGACAGAAAATACGAGCAGTACTTC
cdr3_aa: CASSRDRKYEQYF
j_call: TRBJ2-7
d_call: .
v_call: TRBV27
clone_size: few

cdr3_nt: TGTGCCAGCAGCCTTAAAGGGCGTGTGGGGGACAATGAGCAGTTCTTC
cdr3_aa: CASSLKGRVGDNEQFF
j_call: TRBJ2-1
d_call: .
v_call: TRBV7-6
clone_size: .

cdr3_nt: TGTGCCTGGAGTGTCGCGGGGAACGAGGCCAAAAACATTCAGTACTTC
cdr3_aa: CAWSVAGNEAKNIQYF
j_call: TRBJ2-4
d_call: .
v_call: TRBV30
clone_size: once

cdr3_nt: TGCAGTGCTCCGCATCCCTACCTCTACAATGAGCAGTTCTTC
cdr3_aa: CSAPHPYLYNEQFF
j_call: TRBJ2-1
d_call: .
v_call: TRBV20-1
clone_size: many

cdr3_nt: TGCAGTGCTAGAGCAAACAGGGGCCAAGGGACCCAGTACTTC
cdr3_aa: CSARANRGQGTQYF
j_call: TRBJ2-5
d_call: TRBD1
v_call: TRBV20-1
clone_size: many

cdr3_nt: TGTGCCAGCAGCTCCACGCCAAGCGGGAGGGCCTGGGAGCAGTTCTTC
cdr3_aa: CASSSTPSGRAWEQFF
j_call: TRBJ2-1
d_call: TRBD2
v_call: TRBV5-4
clone_size: few

cdr3_nt: TGTGCCAGCAGAGAGCTGGGAGGAGATGAGCAGTTCTTC
cdr3_aa: CASRELGGDEQFF
j_call: TRBJ2-1
d_call: .
v_call: TRBV11-2
clone_size: many

cdr3_nt: TGTGCCAGCAGTGTCTGGGGGAGCGACACTGAAGCTTTCTTT
cdr3_aa: CASSVWGSDTEAFF
j_call: TRBJ1-1
d_call: .
v_call: TRBV2
clone_size: many

cdr3_nt: TGTGCCAGCAGTCCTAGCGGGAGGACCCACAATGAGCAGTTCTTC
cdr3_aa: CASSPSGRTHNEQFF
j_call: TRBJ2-1
d_call: TRBD2
v_call: TRBV28
clone_size: many

cdr3_nt: TGTGCCAGCAGCCAAGTCTCTCCTAGCGGGAAGTTCGAGCAGTTCTTC
cdr3_aa: CASSQVSPSGKFEQFF
j_call: TRBJ2-1
d_call: TRBD2
v_call: TRBV14
clone_size: few

cdr3_nt: TGCGCCAGCAGCCAAGCGAGCGGGAGCTACGAGCAGTACTTC
cdr3_aa: CASSQASGSYEQYF
j_call: TRBJ2-7
d_call: TRBD2
v_call: TRBV4-1
clone_size: .

cdr3_nt: TGTGCCAGCAGCCCGAATTCGTGGGGGGCGACTGAAGCTTTCTTT
cdr3_aa: CASSPNSWGATEAFF
j_call: TRBJ1-1
d_call: .
v_call: TRBV5-4
clone_size: many

cdr3_nt: TGTGCCAGCAGCTCTGGACTAGCGGTCTCCTACGAGCAGTACTTC
cdr3_aa: CASSSGLAVSYEQYF
j_call: TRBJ2-7
d_call: TRBD2
v_call: TRBV11-2
clone_size: many

cdr3_nt: TGTGCCAGCAGTTACTCGACGACTGCAGGGGCAAGTGGCTACACCTTC
cdr3_aa: CASSYSTTAGASGYTF
j_call: TRBJ1-2
d_call: .
v_call: TRBV6-5
clone_size: many

cdr3_nt: TGTGCCAGCAGCTTGATAGGGGGCGAGCAGTACTTC
cdr3_aa: CASSLIGGEQYF
j_call: TRBJ2-7
d_call: .
v_call: TRBV11-2
clone_size: many

cdr3_nt: TGTGCCAGCAGCCAAGAGGGTTACGGGACAACCGAAAAACTGTTTTTT
cdr3_aa: CASSQEGYGTTEKLFF
j_call: TRBJ1-4
d_call: .
v_call: TRBV4-2
clone_size: .

cdr3_nt: TGCAGCGTTATATCCGGGGGGGATGACTCTGGGGCCAACGTCCTGACTTTC
cdr3_aa: CSVISGGDDSGANVLTF
j_call: TRBJ2-6
d_call: TRBD2
v_call: TRBV29-1
clone_size: few

cdr3_nt: TGTGCCAGCAGACTCACAGATGCGCAGTATTTT
cdr3_aa: CASRLTDAQYF
j_call: TRBJ2-3
d_call: .
v_call: TRBV2
clone_size: few

cdr3_nt: TGTGCCAGCAGTTTATTAGGGGTGGTTTACGAGCAGTACTTC
cdr3_aa: CASSLLGVVYEQYF
j_call: TRBJ2-7
d_call: .
v_call: TRBV12-3/TRBV12-4
clone_size: many

cdr3_nt: TGCAGTGCTAGAGATGGGCGACTAGCGGGAATCCAAGGGGATACGCAGTATTTT
cdr3_aa: CSARDGRLAGIQGDTQYF
j_call: TRBJ2-3
d_call: TRBD2
v_call: TRBV20-1
clone_size: many

cdr3_nt: TGTGCCAGCAGCTTAGAAGGGAACTTCGAGCAGTACTTC
cdr3_aa: CASSLEGNFEQYF
j_call: TRBJ2-7
d_call: .
v_call: TRBV7-2
clone_size: many

cdr3_nt: TGCGCCAGCAGTGAGTCGGGAGGGCGGCTTATCTACGAGCAGTACTTC
cdr3_aa: CASSESGGRLIYEQYF
j_call: TRBJ2-7
d_call: TRBD2
v_call: TRBV10-2
clone_size: many

cdr3_nt: TGTGCCAGTACCGGACAGGCCAGGTTCGATCAGCCCCAGCATTTT
cdr3_aa: CASTGQARFDQPQHF
j_call: TRBJ1-5
d_call: TRBD1
v_call: TRBV19
clone_size: .

cdr3_nt: TGTGCCAGCAGTGAGGACGGGTACTCCTACAATGAGCAGTTCTTC
cdr3_aa: CASSEDGYSYNEQFF
j_call: TRBJ2-1
d_call: .
v_call: TRBV6-1
clone_size: many

cdr3_nt: TGTGCCATCAGTGGGGACAGCAATCAGCCCCAGCATTTT
cdr3_aa: CAISGDSNQPQHF
j_call: TRBJ1-5
d_call: .
v_call: TRBV10-3
clone_size: many

cdr3_nt: TGTGCCAGCAGCTCCCGGACAGGGGAGGGATCACCCCTCCACTTT
cdr3_aa: CASSSRTGEGSPLHF
j_call: TRBJ1-6
d_call: TRBD1
v_call: TRBV7-2
clone_size: few

cdr3_nt: TGCAGCGTTGAAGAGTGGGGTGGCTATGGCTACACCTTC
cdr3_aa: CSVEEWGGYGYTF
j_call: TRBJ1-2
d_call: .
v_call: TRBV29-1
clone_size: many

cdr3_nt: TGTGCCGGGGGGGGGGGGACTAGCGGGATCGAGCAGTACTTC
cdr3_aa: CAGGGGTSGIEQYF
j_call: TRBJ2-7
d_call: TRBD2
v_call: TRBV28
clone_size: many

cdr3_nt: TGTGCCAGCAGTCCCTCGGGAGGGATGTACTACGAGCAGTACTTC
cdr3_aa: CASSPSGGMYYEQYF
j_call: TRBJ2-7
d_call: TRBD2
v_call: TRBV28
clone_size: many

cdr3_nt: TGCAGCGTTGCTCTAGCGGGAAGGGAGCAGTACTTC
cdr3_aa: CSVALAGREQYF
j_call: TRBJ2-7
d_call: TRBD2
v_call: TRBV29-1
clone_size: few

cdr3_nt: TGTGCCAGCAGGGCTGGGGAGTACGAGCAGTACTTC
cdr3_aa: CASRAGEYEQYF
j_call: TRBJ2-7
d_call: .
v_call: TRBV12-3/TRBV12-4
clone_size: many

cdr3_nt: TGTGCCAGCAGCCTCGGGTGGGGGGGCAGAGCAGGAGAGACCCAGTACTTC
cdr3_aa: CASSLGWGGRAGETQYF
j_call: TRBJ2-5
d_call: .
v_call: TRBV11-2
clone_size: many

cdr3_nt: TGTGCCAGCAGTATTATCAGGGTCGATTCACCCCTCCACTTT
cdr3_aa: CASSIIRVDSPLHF
j_call: TRBJ1-6
d_call: .
v_call: TRBV2
clone_size: many

cdr3_nt: TGTGCCAGCAGTTCCGGGACAGGGGTAATCTACGAGCAGTACTTC
cdr3_aa: CASSSGTGVIYEQYF
j_call: TRBJ2-7
d_call: TRBD1
v_call: TRBV12-3/TRBV12-4
clone_size: many

cdr3_nt: TGTGCCACCTCGACCCCCGAGTTCTCCTACAATGAGCAGTTCTTC
cdr3_aa: CATSTPEFSYNEQFF
j_call: TRBJ2-1
d_call: .
v_call: TRBV6-1
clone_size: many

cdr3_nt: TGTGCCAGCTCGGTGGCGGACAGGGGGGAAGATGGCTACACCTTC
cdr3_aa: CASSVADRGEDGYTF
j_call: TRBJ1-2
d_call: TRBD1
v_call: TRBV18
clone_size: .

cdr3_nt: TGTGCCAGCAGTTACTCTTTGAGAGCGGGAGGGGATAACACCGGGGAGCTGTTTTTT
cdr3_aa: CASSYSLRAGGDNTGELFF
j_call: TRBJ2-2
d_call: TRBD2
v_call: TRBV6-2/TRBV6-3
clone_size: few

cdr3_nt: TGTGCCAGCAGCTCGCCCCACTCTAGCGATGACAATGAGCAGTTCTTC
cdr3_aa: CASSSPHSSDDNEQFF
j_call: TRBJ2-1
d_call: .
v_call: TRBV9
clone_size: .

cdr3_nt: TGTGCCAGCAGTTTATCAGGACAGAACTACAATGAGCAGTTCTTC
cdr3_aa: CASSLSGQNYNEQFF
j_call: TRBJ2-1
d_call: .
v_call: TRBV27
clone_size: few

cdr3_nt: TGTGCCAGCAGGTCCGGGCAGAGCAATCAGCCCCAGCATTTT
cdr3_aa: CASRSGQSNQPQHF
j_call: TRBJ1-5
d_call: .
v_call: TRBV6-1
clone_size: many

cdr3_nt: TGTGCCAGCAGCTTAGTAAGGCGTGAGGATACGCAGTATTTT
cdr3_aa: CASSLVRREDTQYF
j_call: TRBJ2-3
d_call: .
v_call: TRBV11-2
clone_size: many

cdr3_nt: TGTGCCAGCAGTGAGGGCGGGGGCCGCAGCGAGCAGTACTTC
cdr3_aa: CASSEGGGRSEQYF
j_call: TRBJ2-7
d_call: .
v_call: TRBV6-1
clone_size: many

cdr3_nt: TGCGCCAGCAGTGTTGCGGGGATCCGGGACAGGGGGCCTCATGGCTACACCTTC
cdr3_aa: CASSVAGIRDRGPHGYTF
j_call: TRBJ1-2
d_call: TRBD1
v_call: TRBV10-2
clone_size: .

cdr3_nt: TGTGCCAGCAGCTTGTTTGGGGGTCTATCGAATGAGCAGTTCTTC
cdr3_aa: CASSLFGGLSNEQFF
j_call: TRBJ2-1
d_call: .
v_call: TRBV7-6
clone_size: many

cdr3_nt: TGTGCCAGTAGTATAGCCGGGGCGTTGAGAGAGCAGTACTTC
cdr3_aa: CASSIAGALREQYF
j_call: TRBJ2-7
d_call: .
v_call: TRBV19
clone_size: .

cdr3_nt: TGTGCCAGCAGGATGGCGGGAGGGACGTACAATGAGCAGTTCTTC
cdr3_aa: CASRMAGGTYNEQFF
j_call: TRBJ2-1
d_call: TRBD2
v_call: TRBV7-2
clone_size: many

cdr3_nt: TGTGCCACCAGTGAAACCGGGACCGACCCAAACATTCAGTACTTC
cdr3_aa: CATSETGTDPNIQYF
j_call: TRBJ2-4
d_call: .
v_call: TRBV24-1
clone_size: many

cdr3_nt: TGTGCCAGCAGCGTAGCTGAGCGCGAGCAGTACTTC
cdr3_aa: CASSVAEREQYF
j_call: TRBJ2-7
d_call: .
v_call: TRBV9
clone_size: few